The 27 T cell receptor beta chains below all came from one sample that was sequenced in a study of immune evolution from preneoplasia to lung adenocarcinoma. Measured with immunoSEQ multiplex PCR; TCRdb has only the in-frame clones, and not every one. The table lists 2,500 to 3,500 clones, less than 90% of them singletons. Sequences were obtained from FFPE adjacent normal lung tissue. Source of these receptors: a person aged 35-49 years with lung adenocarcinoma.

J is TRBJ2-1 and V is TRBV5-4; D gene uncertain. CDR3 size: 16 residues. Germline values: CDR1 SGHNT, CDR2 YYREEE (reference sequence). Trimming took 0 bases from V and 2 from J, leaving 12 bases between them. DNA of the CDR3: TGTGCCAGCAGCTTGGAACGGCTCCCTCCCTACAATGAGCAGTTCTTC. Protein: CASSLERLPPYNEQFF.

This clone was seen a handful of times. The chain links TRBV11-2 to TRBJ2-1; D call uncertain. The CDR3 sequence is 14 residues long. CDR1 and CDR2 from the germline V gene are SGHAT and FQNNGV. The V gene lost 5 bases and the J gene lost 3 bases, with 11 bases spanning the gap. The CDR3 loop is CASSGTGFYNEQFF. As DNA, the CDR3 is TGTGCCAGCAGCGGAACCGGGTTCTACAATGAGCAGTTCTTC.

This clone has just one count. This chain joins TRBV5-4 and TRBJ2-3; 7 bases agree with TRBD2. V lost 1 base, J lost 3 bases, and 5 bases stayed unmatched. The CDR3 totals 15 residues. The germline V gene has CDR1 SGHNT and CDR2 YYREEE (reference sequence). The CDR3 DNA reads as TGTGCCAGCAGCTTGTCTGGGACTATAACAGATACGCAGTATTTT. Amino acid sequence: CASSLSGTITDTQYF.

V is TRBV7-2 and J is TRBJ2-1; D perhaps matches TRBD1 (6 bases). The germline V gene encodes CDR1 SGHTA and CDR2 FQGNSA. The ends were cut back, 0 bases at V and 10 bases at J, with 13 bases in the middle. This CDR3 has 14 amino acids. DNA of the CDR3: TGTGCCAGCAGCTTAGCGCTCAGGGGATGGGAGCAGTTCTTC. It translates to CASSLALRGWEQFF. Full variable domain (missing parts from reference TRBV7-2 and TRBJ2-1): GAGVSQSPSNKVTEKGKDVELRCDPISGHTALYWYRQSLGQGLEFLIYFQGNSAPDKSGLPSDRFSAERTGGSVSTLTIQRTQQEDSAVYLCASSLALRGWEQFFGPGTRLTVL.

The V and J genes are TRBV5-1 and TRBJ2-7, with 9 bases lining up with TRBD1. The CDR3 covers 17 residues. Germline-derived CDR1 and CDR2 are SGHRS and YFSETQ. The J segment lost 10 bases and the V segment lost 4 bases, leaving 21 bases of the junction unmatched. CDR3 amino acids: CASSDPPTQGAIPAQYF. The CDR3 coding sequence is TGCGCCAGCAGCGATCCCCCGACACAGGGGGCGATCCCTGCCCAGTACTTC.

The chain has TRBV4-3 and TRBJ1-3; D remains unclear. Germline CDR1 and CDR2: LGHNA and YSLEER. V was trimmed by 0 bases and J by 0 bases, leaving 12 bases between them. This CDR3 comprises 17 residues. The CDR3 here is CASSQDLGRLSGNTIYF. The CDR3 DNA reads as TGCGCCAGCAGCCAAGATCTGGGTCGTCTCTCTGGAAACACCATATATTTT.

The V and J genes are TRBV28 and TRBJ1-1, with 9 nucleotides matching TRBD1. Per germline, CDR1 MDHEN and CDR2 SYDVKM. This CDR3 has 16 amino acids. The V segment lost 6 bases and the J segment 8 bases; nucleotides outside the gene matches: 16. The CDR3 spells CASRSPEQGAKGEAFF. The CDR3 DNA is TGTGCCAGCAGGTCCCCTGAACAGGGGGCGAAGGGGGAAGCTTTCTTT.

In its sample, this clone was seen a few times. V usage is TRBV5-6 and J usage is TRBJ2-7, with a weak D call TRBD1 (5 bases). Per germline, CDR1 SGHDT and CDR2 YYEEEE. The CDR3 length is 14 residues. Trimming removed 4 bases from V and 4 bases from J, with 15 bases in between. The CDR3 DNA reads TGTGCCAGCAGCGGGCAGGGCTTAGGTTACGAGCAGTACTTC. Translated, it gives CASSGQGLGYEQYF.

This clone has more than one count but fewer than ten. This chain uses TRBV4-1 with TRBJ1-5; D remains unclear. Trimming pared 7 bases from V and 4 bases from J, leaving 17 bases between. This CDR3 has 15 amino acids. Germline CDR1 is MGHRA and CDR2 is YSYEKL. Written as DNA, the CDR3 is TGCGCCAGCATCCACTCACGACATTCTAATCAGCCCCAGCATTTT. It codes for CASIHSRHSNQPQHF.

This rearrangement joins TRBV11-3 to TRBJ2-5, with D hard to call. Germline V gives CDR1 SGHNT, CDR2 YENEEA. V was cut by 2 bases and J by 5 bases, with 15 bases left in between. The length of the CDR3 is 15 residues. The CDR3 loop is CASSLPLVERETQYF. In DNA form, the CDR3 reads TGTGCCAGCAGCTTACCCCTTGTTGAACGGGAGACCCAGTACTTC.

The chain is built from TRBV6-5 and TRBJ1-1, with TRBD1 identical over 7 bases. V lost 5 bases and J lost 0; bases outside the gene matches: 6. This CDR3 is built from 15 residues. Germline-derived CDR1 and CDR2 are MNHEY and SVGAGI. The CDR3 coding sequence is TGTGCCAGCAGTCTATCACAGGGGATGAACACTGAAGCTTTCTTT. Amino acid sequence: CASSLSQGMNTEAFF.

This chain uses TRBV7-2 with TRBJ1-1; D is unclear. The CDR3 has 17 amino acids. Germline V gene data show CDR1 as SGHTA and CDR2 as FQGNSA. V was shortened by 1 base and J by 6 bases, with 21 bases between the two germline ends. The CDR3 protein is CASSLGGGERGRAEAFF. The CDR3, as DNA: TGTGCCAGCAGCTTAGGAGGCGGTGAGAGAGGTAGGGCTGAAGCTTTCTTT.

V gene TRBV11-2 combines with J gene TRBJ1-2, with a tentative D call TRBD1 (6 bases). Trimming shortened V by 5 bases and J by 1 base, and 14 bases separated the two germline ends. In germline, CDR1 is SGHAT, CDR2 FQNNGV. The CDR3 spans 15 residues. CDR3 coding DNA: TGTGCCAGCAGCCGCGGAGGGGGAAATAACTATGGCTACACCTTC. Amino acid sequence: CASSRGGGNNYGYTF.

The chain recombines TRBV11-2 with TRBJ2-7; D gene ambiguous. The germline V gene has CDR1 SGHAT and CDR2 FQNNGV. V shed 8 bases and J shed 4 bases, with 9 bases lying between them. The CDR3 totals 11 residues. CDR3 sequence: CASEVGYEQYF. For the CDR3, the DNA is TGTGCCAGCGAGGTCGGATACGAGCAGTACTTC.

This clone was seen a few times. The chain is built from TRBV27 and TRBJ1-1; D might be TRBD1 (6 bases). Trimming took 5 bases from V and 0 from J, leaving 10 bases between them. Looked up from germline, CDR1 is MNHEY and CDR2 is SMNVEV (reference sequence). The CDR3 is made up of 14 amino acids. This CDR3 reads CASSPQGLNTEAFF. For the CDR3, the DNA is TGTGCCAGCAGTCCGCAGGGGCTGAACACTGAAGCTTTCTTT.

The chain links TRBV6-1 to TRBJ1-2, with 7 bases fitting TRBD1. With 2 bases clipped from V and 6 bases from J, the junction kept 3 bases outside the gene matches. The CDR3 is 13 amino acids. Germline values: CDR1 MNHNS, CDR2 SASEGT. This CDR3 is CASSEIGTDGYTF. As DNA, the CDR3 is TGTGCCAGCAGTGAAATAGGGACAGATGGCTACACCTTC.

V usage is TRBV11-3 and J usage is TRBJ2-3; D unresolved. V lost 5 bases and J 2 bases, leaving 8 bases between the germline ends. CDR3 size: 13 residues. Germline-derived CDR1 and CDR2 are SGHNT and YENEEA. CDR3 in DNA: TGTGCCAGCAGCCCCCGAGACACAGATACGCAGTATTTT. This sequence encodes CASSPRDTDTQYF.

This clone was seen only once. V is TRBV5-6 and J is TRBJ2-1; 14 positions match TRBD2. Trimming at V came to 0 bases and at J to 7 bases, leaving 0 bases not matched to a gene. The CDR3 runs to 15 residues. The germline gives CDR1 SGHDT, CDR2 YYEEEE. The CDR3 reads CASSLGLAGGNEQFF. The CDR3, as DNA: TGTGCCAGCAGCTTGGGACTAGCGGGAGGGAATGAGCAGTTCTTC. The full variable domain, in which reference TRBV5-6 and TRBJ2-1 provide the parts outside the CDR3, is DAGVTQSPTHLIKTRGQQVTLRCSPKSGHDTVSWYQQALGQGPQFIFQYYEEEERQRGNFPDRFSGHQFPNYSSELNVNALLLGDSALYLCASSLGLAGGNEQFFGPGTRLTVL.

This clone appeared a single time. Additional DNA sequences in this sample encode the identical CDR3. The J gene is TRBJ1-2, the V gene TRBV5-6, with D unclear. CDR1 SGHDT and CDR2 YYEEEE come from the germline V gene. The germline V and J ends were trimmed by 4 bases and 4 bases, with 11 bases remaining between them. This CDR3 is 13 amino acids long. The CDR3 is CASSLGGSYGYTF. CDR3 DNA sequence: TGTGCCAGCAGCCTGGGTGGTAGCTATGGCTACACCTTC.

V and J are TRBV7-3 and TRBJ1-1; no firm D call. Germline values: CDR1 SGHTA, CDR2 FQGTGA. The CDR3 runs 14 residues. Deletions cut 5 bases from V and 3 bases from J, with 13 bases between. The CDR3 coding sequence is TGTGCCAGCAGCCGAACAGTGACCGACACTGAAGCTTTCTTT. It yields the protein CASSRTVTDTEAFF. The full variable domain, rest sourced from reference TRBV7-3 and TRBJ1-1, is GAGVSQTPSNKVTEKGKYVELRCDPISGHTALYWYRQSLGQGPEFLIYFQGTGAADDSGLPNDRFFAVRPEGSVSTLKIQRTERGDSAVYLCASSRTVTDTEAFFGQGTRLTVV.

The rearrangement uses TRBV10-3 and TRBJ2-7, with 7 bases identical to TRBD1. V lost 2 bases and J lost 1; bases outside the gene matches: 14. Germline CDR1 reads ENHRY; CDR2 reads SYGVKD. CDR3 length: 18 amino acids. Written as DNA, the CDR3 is TGTGCCATCAGTGAGCCAATGCCCGGGACAGAAGTATCCTACGAGCAGTACTTC. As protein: CAISEPMPGTEVSYEQYF.

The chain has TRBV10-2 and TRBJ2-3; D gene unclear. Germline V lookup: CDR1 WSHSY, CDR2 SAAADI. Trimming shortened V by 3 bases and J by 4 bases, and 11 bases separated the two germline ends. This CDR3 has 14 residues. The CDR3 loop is CASSEGQRPDTQYF. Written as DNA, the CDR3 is TGCGCCAGCAGTGAAGGGCAGAGACCAGATACGCAGTATTTT.

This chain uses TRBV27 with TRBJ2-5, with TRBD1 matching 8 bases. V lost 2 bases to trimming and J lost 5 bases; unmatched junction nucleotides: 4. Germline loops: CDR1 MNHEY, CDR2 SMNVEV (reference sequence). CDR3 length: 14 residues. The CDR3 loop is CASSLQGAEETQYF. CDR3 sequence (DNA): TGTGCCAGCAGTTTACAGGGGGCGGAGGAGACCCAGTACTTC.

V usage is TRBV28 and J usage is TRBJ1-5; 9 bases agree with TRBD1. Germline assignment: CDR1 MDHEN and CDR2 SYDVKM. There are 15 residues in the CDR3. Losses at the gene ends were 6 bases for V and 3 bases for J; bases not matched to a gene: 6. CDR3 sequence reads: CASRAGTGSNQPQHF. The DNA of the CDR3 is TGTGCCAGCAGGGCCGGGACAGGGTCCAATCAGCCCCAGCATTTT. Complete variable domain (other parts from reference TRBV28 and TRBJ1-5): DVKVTQSSRYLVKRTGEKVFLECVQDMDHENMFWYRQDPGLGLRLIYFSYDVKMKEKGDIPEGYSVSREKKERFSLILESASTNQTSMYLCASRAGTGSNQPQHFGDGTRLSIL.

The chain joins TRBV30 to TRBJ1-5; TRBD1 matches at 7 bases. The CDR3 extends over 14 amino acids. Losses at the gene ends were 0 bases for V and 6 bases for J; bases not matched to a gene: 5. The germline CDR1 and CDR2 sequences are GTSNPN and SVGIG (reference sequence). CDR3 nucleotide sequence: TGTGCCTGGAGTGTAAAAGGGGGCAGTCAGCCCCAGCATTTT. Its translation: CAWSVKGGSQPQHF.

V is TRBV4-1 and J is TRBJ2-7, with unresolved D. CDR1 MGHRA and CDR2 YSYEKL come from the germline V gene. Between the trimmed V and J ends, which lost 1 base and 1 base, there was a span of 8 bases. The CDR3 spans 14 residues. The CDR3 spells CASSQGARSYEQYF. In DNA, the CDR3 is TGCGCCAGCAGCCAAGGGGCCAGATCCTACGAGCAGTACTTC.

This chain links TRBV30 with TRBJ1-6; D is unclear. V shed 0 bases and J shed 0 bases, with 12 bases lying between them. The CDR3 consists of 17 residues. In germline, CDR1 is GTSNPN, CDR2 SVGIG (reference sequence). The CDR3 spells CAWSVPTPSSYNSPLHF. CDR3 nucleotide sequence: TGTGCCTGGAGTGTACCTACACCGAGCTCCTATAATTCACCCCTCCACTTT.